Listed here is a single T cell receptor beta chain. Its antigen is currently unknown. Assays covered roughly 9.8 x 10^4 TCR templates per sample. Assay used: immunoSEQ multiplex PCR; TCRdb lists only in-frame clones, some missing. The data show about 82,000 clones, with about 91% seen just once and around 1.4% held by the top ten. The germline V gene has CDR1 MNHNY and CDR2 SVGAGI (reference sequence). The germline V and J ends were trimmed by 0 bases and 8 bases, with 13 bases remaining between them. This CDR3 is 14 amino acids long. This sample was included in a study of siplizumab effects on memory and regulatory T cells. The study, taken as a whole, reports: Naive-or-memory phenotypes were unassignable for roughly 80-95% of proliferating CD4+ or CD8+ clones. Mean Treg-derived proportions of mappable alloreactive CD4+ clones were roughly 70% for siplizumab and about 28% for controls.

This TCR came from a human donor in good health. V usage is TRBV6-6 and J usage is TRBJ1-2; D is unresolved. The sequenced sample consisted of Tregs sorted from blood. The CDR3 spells CASSYSETMGGYTF. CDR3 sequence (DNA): TGTGCCAGCAGTTACTCCGAGACCATGGGGGGCTACACCTTC.